The 9 T cell receptor beta chains below all came from one sample that was sequenced in a study of molecular identifiers for immune sequencing clone quantification. Via MiXCR, TCRdb re-called the PCR reads, giving one row per CDR3 protein. This table holds 70,000 to 95,000 distinct CDR3 sequences, under 20% found once. The sequencing sample was made of naive CD8+ T cells from blood, with Jurkat cell RNA spiked in. The subset is: FACS-sorted CD8+CD4-CCR7+CD45RA+ naive T cells. The receptors were gathered from a human donor in good health. Some libraries in this study had Jurkat cell RNA spiked in.

This clonotype was seen repeatedly, ten times or more. V gene TRBV4-1 combines with J gene TRBJ1-2; D not certain. The length of the CDR3 is 17 residues. With 2 bases removed from V and 2 bases from J, the gap between germline ends came to 18 bases. Per the germline V gene, CDR1 is MGHRA and CDR2 is YSYEKL. The CDR3 is CASSQLPGPRPNYGYTF. CDR3 sequence (DNA): TGCGCCAGCAGCCAACTACCGGGCCCTCGGCCCAACTATGGCTACACCTTC.

Remarks on this clonotype: A much larger clone is a single base away; this may be a read error. The chain has TRBV6-5 and TRBJ1-3; 7 bases line up with TRBD1. The CDR3 extends over 14 amino acids. The germline V gene has CDR1 MNHEY and CDR2 SVGAGI. The CDR3 nucleotides are TGTGCCAGCAGTGCGACAGGGTTAGAGGACACCATATGTTTT. Translating gives CASSATGLEDTICF.

This clonotype has ten or more counts. The rearrangement links TRBV7-2 to TRBJ2-7; 8 positions match TRBD1. CDR3 length equals 14 residues. Germline V gene sequence: CDR1 SGHTA, CDR2 FQGNSA. J lost 4 bases, V lost 1 base, and 3 bases had no gene match. The CDR3 nucleotides read TGTGCCAGCAGCTTAGGAAACAGGGGGTACGAGCAGTACTTC. Translating it yields CASSLGNRGYEQYF. The variable domain in full, completed from reference TRBV7-2 and TRBJ2-7, reads GAGVSQSPSNKVTEKGKDVELRCDPISGHTALYWYRQSLGQGLEFLIYFQGNSAPDKSGLPSDRFSAERTGGSVSTLTIQRTQQEDSAVYLCASSLGNRGYEQYFGPGTRLTVT.

This clonotype has at least ten counts. The chain carries TRBV11-2 and TRBJ2-1, with TRBD1 matching over 10 bases. Trimming removed 4 bases from V and 15 bases from J; junction bases left unmatched: 6. The CDR3 runs 12 residues. Germline CDR1 and CDR2: SGHAT and FQNNGV. The DNA of the CDR3 is TGTGCCAGCAGCTCTACCGGGACAGGGGTGTTCTTC. It is translated as CASSSTGTGVFF.

On this clonotype itself: A much larger clonotype is one base distant, so this may be a read error. The rearrangement joins TRBV28 to TRBJ2-3, with TRBD1 identical over 10 bases. The CDR3 has 16 amino acids. In germline, CDR1 is MDHEN, CDR2 SYDVKM. CDR3 DNA: TGTGCCCGCAGTGATACCGGGACAGGGGACACAGATACGCAGTATTTT. It translates to CARSDTGTGDTDTQYF.

This clonotype was detected a few times. The V gene is TRBV5-4, the J gene TRBJ1-2; TRBD1 aligns across 9 bases. Unmatched junction bases numbered 4, after V lost 4 bases and J lost 3 bases. This CDR3 is 14 amino acids long. The germline V gene has CDR1 SGHNT and CDR2 YYREEE (reference sequence). The CDR3 here is CASSGGQGYYGYTF. The CDR3 DNA reads TGTGCCAGCAGCGGGGGACAGGGTTACTATGGCTACACCTTC.

This clonotype turned up a few times. The V gene is TRBV10-3, the J gene TRBJ2-5, with TRBD2 identical over 11 bases. Germline V gene data show CDR1 as ENHRY and CDR2 as SYGVKD. V was clipped by 6 bases and J by 0 bases; unmatched bases: 3. This CDR3 is built from 15 residues. The DNA for the CDR3 is TGTGCCATCAGACCGGGACTAGCGGACCAAGAGACCCAGTACTTC. As protein: CAIRPGLADQETQYF.

There are many counts of this clonotype. The rearrangement links TRBV6-6 to TRBJ2-3, with 9 bases matching TRBD1. The germline CDR1 and CDR2 sequences are MNHNY and SVGAGI (reference sequence). The CDR3 contains 15 residues. The junction had 4 bases not matched to a gene; V was cut back by 4 bases and J by 2 bases. CDR3 nucleotides: TGTGCCAGCAGTTCCCGGGACAGGGCCACAGATACGCAGTATTTT. The encoded protein is CASSSRDRATDTQYF.

The chain uses TRBV12-3 or TRBV12-4 and TRBJ2-5, with 9 bases aligning to TRBD1. Trimming removed 5 bases from V and 1 base from J; junction bases left unmatched: 5. This CDR3 comprises 15 residues. CDR3 protein: CASSLGQGIQETQYF. DNA for the CDR3: TGTGCCAGCAGTCTTGGACAGGGGATCCAAGAGACCCAGTACTTC.